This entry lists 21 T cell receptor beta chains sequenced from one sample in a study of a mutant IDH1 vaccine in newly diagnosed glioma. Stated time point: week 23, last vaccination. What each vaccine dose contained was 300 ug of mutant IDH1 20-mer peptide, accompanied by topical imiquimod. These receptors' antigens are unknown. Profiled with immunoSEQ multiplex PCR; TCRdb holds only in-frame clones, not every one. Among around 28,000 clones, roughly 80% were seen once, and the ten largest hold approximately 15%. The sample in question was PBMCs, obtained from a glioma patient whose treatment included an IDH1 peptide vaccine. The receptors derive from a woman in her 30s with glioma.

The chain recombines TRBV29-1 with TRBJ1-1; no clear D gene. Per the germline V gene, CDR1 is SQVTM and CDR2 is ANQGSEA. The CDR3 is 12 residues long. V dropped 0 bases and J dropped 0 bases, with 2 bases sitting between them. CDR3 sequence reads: CSVEDLNTEAFF. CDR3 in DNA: TGCAGCGTTGAAGATCTGAACACTGAAGCTTTCTTT.

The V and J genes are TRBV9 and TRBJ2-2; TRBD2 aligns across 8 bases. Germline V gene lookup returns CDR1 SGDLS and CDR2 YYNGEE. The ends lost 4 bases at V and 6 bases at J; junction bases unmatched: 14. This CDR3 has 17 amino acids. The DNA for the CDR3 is TGTGCCAGCAGCTCTGGGACTAGTGAGGTCGCGGCCGGGGAGCTGTTTTTT. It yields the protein CASSSGTSEVAAGELFF.

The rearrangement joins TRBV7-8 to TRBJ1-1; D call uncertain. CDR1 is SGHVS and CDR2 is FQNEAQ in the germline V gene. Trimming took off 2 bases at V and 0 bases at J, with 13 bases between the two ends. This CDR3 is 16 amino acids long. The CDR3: CASSLRAAPMNTEAFF. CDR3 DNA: TGTGCCAGCAGCTTAAGGGCAGCCCCTATGAACACTGAAGCTTTCTTT.

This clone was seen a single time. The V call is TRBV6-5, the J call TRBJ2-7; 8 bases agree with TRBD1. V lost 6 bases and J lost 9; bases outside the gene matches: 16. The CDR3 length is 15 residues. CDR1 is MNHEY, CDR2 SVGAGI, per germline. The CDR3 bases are TGTGCCAGCAGCCCTTCCACGCCTGACAGGGGAGGGCAGTACTTC. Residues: CASSPSTPDRGGQYF.

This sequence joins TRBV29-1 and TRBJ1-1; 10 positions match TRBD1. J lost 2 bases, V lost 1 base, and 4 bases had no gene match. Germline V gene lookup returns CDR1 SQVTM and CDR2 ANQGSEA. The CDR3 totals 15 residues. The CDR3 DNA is TGCAGCGTTGAAGTCGGGACAGGGGCAAACACTGAAGCTTTCTTT. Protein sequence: CSVEVGTGANTEAFF.

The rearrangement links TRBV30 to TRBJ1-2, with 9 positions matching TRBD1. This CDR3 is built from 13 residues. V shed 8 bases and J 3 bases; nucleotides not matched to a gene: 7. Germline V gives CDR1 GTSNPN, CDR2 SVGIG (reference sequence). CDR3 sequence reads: CATGTGFDYGYTF. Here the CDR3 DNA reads TGTGCCACCGGGACAGGGTTTGACTATGGCTACACCTTC. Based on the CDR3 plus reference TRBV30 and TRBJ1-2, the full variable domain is SQTIHQWPATLVQPVGSPLSLECTVEGTSNPNLYWYRQAAGRGLQLLFYSVGIGQISSEVPQNLSASRPQDRQFILSSKKLLLSDSGFYLCATGTGFDYGYTFGSGTRLTVV.

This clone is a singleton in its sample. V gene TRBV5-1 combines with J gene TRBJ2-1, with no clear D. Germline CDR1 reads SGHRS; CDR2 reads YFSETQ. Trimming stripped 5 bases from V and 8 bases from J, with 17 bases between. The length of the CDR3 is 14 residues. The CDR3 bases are TGCGCCAGCAGACTGGACGCCTTCTTCGATGAGCAGTTCTTC. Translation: CASRLDAFFDEQFF.

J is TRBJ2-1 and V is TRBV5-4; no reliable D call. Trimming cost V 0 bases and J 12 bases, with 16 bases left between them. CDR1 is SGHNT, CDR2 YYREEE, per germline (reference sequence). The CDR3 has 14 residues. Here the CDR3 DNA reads TGTGCCAGCAGCTTGGTGGCGTCTCCTTACCTGCAGTTCTTC. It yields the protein CASSLVASPYLQFF.

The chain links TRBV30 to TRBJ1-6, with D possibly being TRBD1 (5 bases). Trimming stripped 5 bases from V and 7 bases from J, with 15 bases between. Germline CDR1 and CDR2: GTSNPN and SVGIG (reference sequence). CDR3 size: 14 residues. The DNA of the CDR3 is TGTGCCTGGGAACCGGGACCCTTCAATTCACCCCTCCACTTT. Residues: CAWEPGPFNSPLHF.

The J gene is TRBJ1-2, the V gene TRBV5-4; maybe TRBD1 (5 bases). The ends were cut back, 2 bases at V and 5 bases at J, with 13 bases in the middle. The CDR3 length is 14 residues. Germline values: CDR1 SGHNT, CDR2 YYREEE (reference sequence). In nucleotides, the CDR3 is TGTGCCAGCAGCTTCCAGGGACTGATTTATGGCTACACCTTC. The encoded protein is CASSFQGLIYGYTF.

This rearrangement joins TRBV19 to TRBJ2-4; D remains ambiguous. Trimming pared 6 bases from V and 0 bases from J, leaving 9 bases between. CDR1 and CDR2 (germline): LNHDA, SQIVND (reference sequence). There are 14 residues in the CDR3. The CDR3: CASSGALAKNIQYF. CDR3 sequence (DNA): TGTGCCAGTAGCGGAGCCTTAGCCAAAAACATTCAGTACTTC.

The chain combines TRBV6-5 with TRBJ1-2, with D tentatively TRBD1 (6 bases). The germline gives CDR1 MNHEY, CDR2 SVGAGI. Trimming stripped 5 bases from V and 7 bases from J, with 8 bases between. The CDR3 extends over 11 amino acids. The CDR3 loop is CASSPGAGYTF. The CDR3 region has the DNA TGTGCCAGCAGTCCAGGGGCTGGCTACACCTTC.

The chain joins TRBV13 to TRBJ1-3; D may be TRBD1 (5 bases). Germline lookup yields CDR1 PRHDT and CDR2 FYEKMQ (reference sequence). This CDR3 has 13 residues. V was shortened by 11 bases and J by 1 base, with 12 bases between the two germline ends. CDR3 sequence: CAVYPGSGNTIYF. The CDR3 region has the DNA TGTGCCGTCTACCCAGGGTCTGGAAACACCATATATTTT.

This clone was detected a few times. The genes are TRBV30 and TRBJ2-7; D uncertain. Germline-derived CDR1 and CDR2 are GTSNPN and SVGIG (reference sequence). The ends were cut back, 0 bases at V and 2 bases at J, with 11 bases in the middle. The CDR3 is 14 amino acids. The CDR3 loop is CAWSVGEKPYEQYF. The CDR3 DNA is TGTGCCTGGAGTGTCGGAGAAAAGCCCTACGAGCAGTACTTC.

The CDR3 DNA reads as TGTGCCAGCAGTGTCGACCGGGACAGGGGAGGTTGGGAAGGCTACACCTTC. It specifies CASSVDRDRGGWEGYTF. The genes are TRBV6-1 and TRBJ1-2; 10 nucleotides align to TRBD1. The germline CDR1 and CDR2 sequences are MNHNS and SASEGT. V trimming: 4 bases; J trimming: 8 bases; junction bases outside the gene matches: 16. CDR3 length: 17 amino acids.

CDR3 nucleotides: TGCGCCAGCAGCAGCCGGATTTATCAGGGGTCCAATGAGCAGTTCTTC. Translation: CASSSRIYQGSNEQFF. This chain joins TRBV4-3 and TRBJ2-1, with a possible D match to TRBD1 (6 bases). CDR1 is LGHNA, CDR2 YSLEER, per germline. V lost 5 bases and J 6 bases, leaving 20 bases between the germline ends. The CDR3 has 16 residues.

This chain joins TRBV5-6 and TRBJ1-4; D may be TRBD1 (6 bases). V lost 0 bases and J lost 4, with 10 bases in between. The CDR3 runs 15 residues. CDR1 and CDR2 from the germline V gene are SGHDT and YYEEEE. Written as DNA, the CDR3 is TGTGCCAGCAGCTTGGTTGGCAGGGGTAATGAAAAACTGTTTTTT. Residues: CASSLVGRGNEKLFF. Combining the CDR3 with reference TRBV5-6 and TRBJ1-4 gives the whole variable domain DAGVTQSPTHLIKTRGQQVTLRCSPKSGHDTVSWYQQALGQGPQFIFQYYEEEERQRGNFPDRFSGHQFPNYSSELNVNALLLGDSALYLCASSLVGRGNEKLFFGSGTQLSVL.

DNA for the CDR3: TGTGCCAGCAGCTTTAGACCGCAAGACAATCAGCCCCAGCATTTT. Protein sequence: CASSFRPQDNQPQHF. This rearrangement joins TRBV5-4 to TRBJ1-5; no firm D call. V was trimmed by 2 bases and J by 3 bases, leaving 12 bases between them. The CDR3 has 15 residues. CDR1 and CDR2 from the germline V gene are SGHNT and YYREEE (reference sequence).

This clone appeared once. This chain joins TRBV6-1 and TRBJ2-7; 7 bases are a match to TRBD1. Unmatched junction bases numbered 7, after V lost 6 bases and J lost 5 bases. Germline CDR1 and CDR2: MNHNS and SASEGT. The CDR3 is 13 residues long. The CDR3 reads CASSRSTGDEQYF. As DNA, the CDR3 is TGTGCCAGCAGCAGATCAACAGGGGACGAGCAGTACTTC.

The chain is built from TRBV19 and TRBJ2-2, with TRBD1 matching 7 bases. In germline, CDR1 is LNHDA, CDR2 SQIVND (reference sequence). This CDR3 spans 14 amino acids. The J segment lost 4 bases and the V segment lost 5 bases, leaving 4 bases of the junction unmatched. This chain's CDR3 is CASSPTGVTGELFF. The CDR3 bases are TGTGCCAGTAGTCCTACAGGGGTCACCGGGGAGCTGTTTTTT. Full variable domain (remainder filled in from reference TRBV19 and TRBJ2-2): DGGITQSPKYLFRKEGQNVTLSCEQNLNHDAMYWYRQDPGQGLRLIYYSQIVNDFQKGDIAEGYSVSREKKESFPLTVTSAQKNPTAFYLCASSPTGVTGELFFGEGSRLTVL.

The CDR3 loop is CASSSGVNTEAFF. The CDR3 DNA reads TGTGCCAGCAGCTCCGGGGTAAACACTGAAGCTTTCTTT. The chain is built from TRBV2 and TRBJ1-1; D unclear. The CDR3 contains 13 residues. The V end lost 6 bases, the J end lost 2 bases, and 10 bases lay between the germline ends. Germline values: CDR1 SNHLY, CDR2 FYNNEI.